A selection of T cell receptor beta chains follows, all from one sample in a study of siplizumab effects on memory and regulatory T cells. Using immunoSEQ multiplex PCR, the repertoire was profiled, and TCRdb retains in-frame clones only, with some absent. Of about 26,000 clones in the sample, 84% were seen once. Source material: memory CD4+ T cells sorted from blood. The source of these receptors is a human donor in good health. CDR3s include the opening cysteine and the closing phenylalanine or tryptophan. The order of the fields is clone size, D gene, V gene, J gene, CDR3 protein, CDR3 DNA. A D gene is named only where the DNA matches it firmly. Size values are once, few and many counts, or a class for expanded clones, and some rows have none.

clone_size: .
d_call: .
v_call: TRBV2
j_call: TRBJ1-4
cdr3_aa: CASSDDRQNEKLFF
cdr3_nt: TGTGCCAGCAGTGACGACAGACAAAATGAAAAACTGTTTTTT

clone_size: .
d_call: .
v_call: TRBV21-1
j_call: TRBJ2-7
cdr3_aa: CASSKREPEGARGSSYEQYF
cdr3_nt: TGTGCCAGCAGCAAACGGGAGCCGGAGGGGGCACGCGGGAGCTCCTACGAGCAGTACTTC

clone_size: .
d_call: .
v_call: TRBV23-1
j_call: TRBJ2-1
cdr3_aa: CASRHTLAGSYNEQFF
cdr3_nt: TGCGCCAGCAGACACACACTGGCGGGATCATACAATGAGCAGTTCTTC

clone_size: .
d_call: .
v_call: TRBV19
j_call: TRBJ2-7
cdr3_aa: CASSIARGGYEQYF
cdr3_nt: TGTGCCAGTAGTATAGCACGGGGCGGCTACGAGCAGTACTTC

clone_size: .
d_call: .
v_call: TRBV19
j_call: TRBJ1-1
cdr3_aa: CATSGRVGTEAFF
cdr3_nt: TGTGCCACCAGCGGCAGGGTAGGAACTGAAGCTTTCTTT

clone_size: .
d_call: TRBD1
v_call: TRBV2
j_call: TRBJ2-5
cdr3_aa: CASSSTGVETQYF
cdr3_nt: TGTGCCAGCAGCTCCACAGGGGTAGAGACCCAGTACTTC

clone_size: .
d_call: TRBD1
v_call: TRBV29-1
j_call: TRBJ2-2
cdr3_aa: CSVAPWDRNTGELFF
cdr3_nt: TGCAGCGTTGCACCCTGGGACAGGAACACCGGGGAGCTGTTTTTT

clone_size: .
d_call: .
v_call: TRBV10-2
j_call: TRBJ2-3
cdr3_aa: CASSESGTVKGQYF
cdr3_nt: TGCGCCAGCAGTGAGTCCGGGACGGTGAAGGGGCAGTATTTT

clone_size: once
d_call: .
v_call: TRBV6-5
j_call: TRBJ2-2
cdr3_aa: CASSYLPGAGELFF
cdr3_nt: TGTGCCAGCAGTTACCTCCCGGGCGCCGGGGAGCTGTTTTTT

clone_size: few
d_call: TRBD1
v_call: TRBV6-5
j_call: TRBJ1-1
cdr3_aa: CASSYRTGVAFF
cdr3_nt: TGTGCCAGCAGTTATCGGACAGGGGTGGCTTTCTTT

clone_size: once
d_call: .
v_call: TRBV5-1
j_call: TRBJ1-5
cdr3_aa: CASSLAGQPQHF
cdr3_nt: TGCGCCAGCAGCTTGGCGGGTCAGCCCCAGCATTTT

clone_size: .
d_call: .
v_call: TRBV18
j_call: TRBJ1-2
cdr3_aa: CASSADMGGYTF
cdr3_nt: TGTGCCAGCTCCGCTGACATGGGTGGCTACACCTTC

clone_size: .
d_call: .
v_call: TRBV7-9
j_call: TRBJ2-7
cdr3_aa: CASRYTGRNEQYF
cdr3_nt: TGTGCCAGCAGATATACAGGGCGGAACGAGCAGTACTTC

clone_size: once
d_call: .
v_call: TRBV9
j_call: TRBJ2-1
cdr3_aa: CASSARIGQGDEQFF
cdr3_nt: TGTGCCAGCAGCGCTAGGATCGGGCAGGGAGATGAGCAGTTCTTC

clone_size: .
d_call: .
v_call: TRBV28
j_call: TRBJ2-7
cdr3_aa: CASSSPGGPYEQYF
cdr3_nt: TGTGCCAGCAGTTCCCCCGGGGGACCCTACGAGCAGTACTTC

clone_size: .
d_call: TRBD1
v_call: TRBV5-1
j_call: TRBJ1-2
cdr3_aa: CASWGQPYGYTF
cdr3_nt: TGCGCCAGCTGGGGACAGCCCTATGGCTACACCTTC

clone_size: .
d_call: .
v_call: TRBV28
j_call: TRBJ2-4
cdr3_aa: CASSLDRAEGNIQYF
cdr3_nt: TGTGCCAGCAGTTTAGACAGGGCGGAGGGTAACATTCAGTACTTC

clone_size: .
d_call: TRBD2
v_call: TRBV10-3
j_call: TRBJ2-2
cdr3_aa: CAISTGLANTGELFF
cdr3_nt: TGTGCCATCAGCACGGGACTAGCGAACACCGGGGAGCTGTTTTTT

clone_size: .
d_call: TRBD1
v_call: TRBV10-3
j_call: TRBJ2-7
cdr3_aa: CAISESRGNEQYF
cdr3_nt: TGTGCCATCAGTGAGTCCAGGGGGAACGAGCAGTACTTC

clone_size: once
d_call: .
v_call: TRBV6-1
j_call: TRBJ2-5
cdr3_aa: CASSAAVQETQYF
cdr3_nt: TGTGCCAGCAGTGCGGCAGTTCAAGAGACCCAGTACTTC

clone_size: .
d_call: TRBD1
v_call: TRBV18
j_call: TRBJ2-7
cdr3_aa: CANPARTGVHEQYF
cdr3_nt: TGTGCCAACCCGGCACGGACAGGGGTCCACGAGCAGTACTTC

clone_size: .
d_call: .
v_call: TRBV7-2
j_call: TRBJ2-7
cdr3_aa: CASSSQGSSYEQYF
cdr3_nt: TGTGCCAGCAGCTCACAGGGTAGCTCCTACGAGCAGTACTTC

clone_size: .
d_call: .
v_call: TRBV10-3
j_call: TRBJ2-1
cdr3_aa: CAISMADEQFF
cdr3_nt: TGTGCCATCAGTATGGCGGATGAGCAGTTCTTC

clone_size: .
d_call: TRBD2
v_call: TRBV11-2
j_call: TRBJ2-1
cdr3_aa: CASSLGAGGVYNEQFF
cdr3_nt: TGTGCCAGCAGCTTAGGGGCGGGAGGTGTCTACAATGAGCAGTTCTTC